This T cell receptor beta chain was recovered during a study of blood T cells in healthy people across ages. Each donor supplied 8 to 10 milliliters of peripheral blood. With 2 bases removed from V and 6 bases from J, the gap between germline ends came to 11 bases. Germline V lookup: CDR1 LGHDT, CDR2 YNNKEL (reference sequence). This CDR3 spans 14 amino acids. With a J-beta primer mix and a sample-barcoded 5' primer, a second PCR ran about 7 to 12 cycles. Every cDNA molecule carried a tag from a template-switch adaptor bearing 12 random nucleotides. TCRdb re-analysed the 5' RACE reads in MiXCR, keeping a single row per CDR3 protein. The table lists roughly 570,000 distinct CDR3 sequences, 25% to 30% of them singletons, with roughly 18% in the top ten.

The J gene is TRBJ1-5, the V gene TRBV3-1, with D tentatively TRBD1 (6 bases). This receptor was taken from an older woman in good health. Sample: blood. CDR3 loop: CASSQTLQGQPQHF. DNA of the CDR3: TGTGCCAGCAGCCAAACCCTACAGGGTCAGCCCCAGCATTTT.